This passage covers 14 T cell receptor beta chains from one sample sequenced in a study of CD8 T cells in ankylosing spondylitis. TCRdb fed the 5' RACE reads into MiXCR, producing one record per CDR3 protein. This repertoire shows approximately 250,000 distinct CDR3 sequences, 32% found once; its top ten account for roughly 4.2%. Material for sequencing was blood, either unsorted or a sorted T cell fraction (not recorded which). The receptors come from a male donor with ankylosing spondylitis or in good health (not recorded which).

This rearrangement joins TRBV5-8 to TRBJ1-5; no definite D call. Germline V gives CDR1 SGHTS, CDR2 YDEGEE. This CDR3 has 13 residues. Trimming removed 2 bases at V and 4 bases at J, with 7 bases between. The CDR3 DNA follows: TGTGCCAGCAGCTTTCGGGGAAATCAGCCCCAGCATTTT. Its protein is CASSFRGNQPQHF. Full variable domain (missing parts from reference TRBV5-8 and TRBJ1-5): EAGVTQSPTHLIKTRGQQATLRCSPISGHTSVYWYQQALGLGLQFLLWYDEGEERNRGNFPPRFSGRQFPNYSSELNVNALELEDSALYLCASSFRGNQPQHFGDGTRLSIL.

This chain links TRBV25-1 with TRBJ2-4; D is possibly TRBD2 (5 bases). Trimming removed 8 bases from V and 2 bases from J, with 16 bases in between. This CDR3 contains 15 residues. Per germline, CDR1 MGHDK and CDR2 SYGVNS. The CDR3 DNA follows: TGTGCCAGCGCGGGTAGAGGGATATCCAAAAACATTCAGTACTTC. Encoded protein: CASAGRGISKNIQYF. The variable domain in full, with the rest retrieved from reference TRBV25-1 and TRBJ2-4, is EADIYQTPRYLVIGTGKKITLECSQTMGHDKMYWYQQDPGMELHLIHYSYGVNSTEKGDLSSESTVSRIRTEHFPLTLESARPSHTSQYLCASAGRGISKNIQYFGAGTRLSVL.

V and J are TRBV20-1 and TRBJ2-1, with TRBD1 matching over 11 bases. The germline V gene has CDR1 DFQATT and CDR2 SNEGSKA (reference sequence). This CDR3 is 14 amino acids long. V dropped 6 bases and J dropped 9; count of bases not matched to a gene: 10. CDR3 amino acids: CSATVGQGAGEQFF. CDR3 in DNA: TGCAGTGCCACCGTAGGACAGGGGGCTGGTGAGCAGTTCTTC.

This clonotype was counted at least ten times. The CDR3 spells CSAPRGGTEAFF. The CDR3 nucleotides read TGCAGTGCCCCAAGGGGCGGCACTGAAGCTTTCTTT. This chain joins TRBV20-1 and TRBJ1-1; D might be TRBD1 (5 bases). Trimming took off 6 bases at V and 4 bases at J, with 12 bases between the two ends. The germline V gene has CDR1 DFQATT and CDR2 SNEGSKA (reference sequence). The CDR3 is made up of 12 amino acids.

This clonotype turned up a few times. V and J are TRBV11-2 and TRBJ2-1; D remains unclear. The CDR3 consists of 15 residues. Germline CDR1 reads SGHAT; CDR2 reads FQNNGV. The V gene lost 2 bases and the J gene lost 0 bases, with 8 bases spanning the gap. The CDR3 spells CASSLQTSSYNEQFF. The CDR3 DNA reads as TGTGCCAGCAGCTTACAGACCAGCTCCTACAATGAGCAGTTCTTC.

This clonotype was seen only a few times. This sequence joins TRBV5-1 and TRBJ2-3; D is ambiguous. The CDR3 has 14 amino acids. The V gene lost 0 bases and the J gene lost 2 bases, with 7 bases spanning the gap. Germline V gene data show CDR1 as SGHRS and CDR2 as YFSETQ. This chain's CDR3 is CASSLARNTDTQYF. DNA of the CDR3: TGCGCCAGCAGCTTGGCCAGGAACACAGATACGCAGTATTTT. Full variable domain (missing parts from reference TRBV5-1 and TRBJ2-3): KAGVTQTPRYLIKTRGQQVTLSCSPISGHRSVSWYQQTPGQGLQFLFEYFSETQRNKGNFPGRFSGRQFSNSRSEMNVSTLELGDSALYLCASSLARNTDTQYFGPGTRLTVL.

This clonotype has a handful of counts. This chain uses TRBV9 with TRBJ2-7; TRBD2 is a possible D gene (7 bases). CDR1 and CDR2 from the germline V gene are SGDLS and YYNGEE. V lost 0 bases and J 2 bases, leaving 12 bases between the germline ends. The CDR3 has 15 residues. The CDR3 nucleotides read TGTGCCAGCAGCGTAGGTGGGGGGGGCACCTACGAGCAGTACTTC. It translates to CASSVGGGGTYEQYF.

The gene calls are TRBV12-3 or TRBV12-4 and TRBJ1-2, with D unclear. Trimming removed 3 bases at V and 0 bases at J, with 14 bases between. CDR3 length: 16 amino acids. The CDR3 nucleotides read TGTGCCAGCAGTTTTCAGCCGCTACTCTCTAACTATGGCTACACCTTC. Amino acids: CASSFQPLLSNYGYTF.

A single count supports this clonotype. The chain recombines TRBV6-5 with TRBJ1-4; 9 bases are shared with TRBD1. The CDR3 has 16 amino acids. Germline trimming cut 2 bases from V and 7 bases from J; bases unmatched to any gene: 8. CDR1 and CDR2 (germline): MNHEY, SVGAGI. As DNA, the CDR3 is TGTGCCAGCAGTTACAACCCGGGACAGGGCGCTGAAAAACTGTTTTTT. This sequence encodes CASSYNPGQGAEKLFF.

J is TRBJ2-1 and V is TRBV5-1; D is tentatively TRBD1 or TRBD2 (5 bases each). The CDR3 spans 13 residues. V was shortened by 4 bases and J by 5 bases, with 10 bases between the two germline ends. Germline V lookup: CDR1 SGHRS, CDR2 YFSETQ. The CDR3 reads CASSVVGDNEQFF. The CDR3 nucleotides read TGCGCCAGCAGCGTAGTGGGGGACAATGAGCAGTTCTTC.

The rearrangement uses TRBV7-6 and TRBJ2-1; the D gene is possibly TRBD1 (6 bases). This CDR3 is 16 amino acids long. The germline gives CDR1 SGHVS, CDR2 FNYEAQ. Deletions cut 0 bases from V and 4 bases from J, with 13 bases between. The CDR3 sequence is CASSLASTGSYNEQFF. CDR3 DNA: TGTGCCAGCAGCTTAGCGTCAACAGGGTCTTACAATGAGCAGTTCTTC.

The CDR3, as DNA: TGTGCCATCAGTATCGGCGGGGGGATAAGTACGAGCTCCTACAATGAGCAGTTCTTC. It codes for CAISIGGGISTSSYNEQFF. The chain uses TRBV10-3 and TRBJ2-1; 8 bases agree with TRBD2. The V gene end was trimmed by 5 bases and the J gene end by 0 bases; junction bases not matched to a gene: 15. Looked up from germline, CDR1 is ENHRY and CDR2 is SYGVKD. The CDR3 is made up of 19 amino acids.

Here the CDR3 reads CSATPRDGSYEQYF. CDR3 nucleotides: TGCAGTGCTACACCCCGGGACGGCTCCTACGAGCAGTACTTC. J is TRBJ2-7 and V is TRBV20-1; D is possibly TRBD1 or TRBD2 (5 bases each). The CDR3 runs to 14 residues. V dropped 4 bases and J dropped 0 bases, with 13 bases sitting between them. Germline loops: CDR1 DFQATT, CDR2 SNEGSKA (reference sequence).

This clonotype occurred many times. This chain links TRBV24-1 with TRBJ2-7, with D maybe TRBD1 (6 bases). Germline V CDR1 and CDR2: KGHDR, SFDVKD. Trimming stripped 7 bases from V and 3 bases from J, with 24 bases between. The CDR3 runs 17 residues. The CDR3 sequence is CATRQQGMISGGYEQYF. In DNA, the CDR3 is TGTGCCACCAGACAACAGGGAATGATTTCGGGTGGCTACGAGCAGTACTTC.